Listed below are T cell receptor beta chains from one sample, sequenced in a study of cytomegalovirus exposure and HLA in healthy donors. TCRdb keeps only in-frame clones here, not all; method: immunoSEQ multiplex PCR. The clone table shows approximately 130,000 clones, with the ten largest holding less than 2.5%. The sample comprised PBMCs. The receptors were gathered from a woman aged 55-75 years in good health and CMV-seronegative. The CDR3 runs from the conserved cysteine through the conserved F or W. A D gene is named only where the DNA matches it firmly.

TRBV19	.	TRBJ1-2	TGTGCCAGTAGTATCGGGTACGACGGCTACACCTTC	CASSIGYDGYTF
TRBV25-1	.	TRBJ2-7	TGTGCCAGCAGTGAAATACCGGGGGCCTACGAGCAGTACTTC	CASSEIPGAYEQYF
TRBV19	TRBD2	TRBJ2-7	TGTGCCAGTAGTCCTAGCGGGGGGCCTTACGAGCAGTACTTC	CASSPSGGPYEQYF
TRBV4-2	.	TRBJ2-3	TGTGCCAGCAGCCAAGATAGCGTAGTCACAGATACGCAGTATTTT	CASSQDSVVTDTQYF
TRBV6-5	TRBD2	TRBJ2-2	TGTGCCAGCAAGAGACTAGCCGCCGGGGAGCTGTTTTTT	CASKRLAAGELFF
TRBV19	.	TRBJ1-1	TGTGCCAGTAGTATTCGCCGGGACACCATTAGGAGGACTGAAGCTTTCTTT	CASSIRRDTIRRTEAFF
TRBV5-6	.	TRBJ1-3	TGTGCCAGCAGCTCAGACTTGGCTGGAAACACCATATATTTT	CASSSDLAGNTIYF
TRBV9	TRBD2	TRBJ2-3	TGTGCCAGCAGCGTAGCCGGCGGGGGGGCAAGAGATACGCAGTATTTT	CASSVAGGGARDTQYF
TRBV4-1	TRBD1	TRBJ1-4	TGCGCCAGCAGCCAAGCTAAAGGGGGCTGGTGGGGTGAAAAACTGTTTTTT	CASSQAKGGWWGEKLFF
TRBV18	.	TRBJ1-2	TGTGCCAGCTCACCTGACTTACAGGGCGACTATGGCTACACCTTC	CASSPDLQGDYGYTF
TRBV27	.	TRBJ2-7	TGTGCCAGCAGACCCAGCGGGCTCGGAGGAAGCGAGCAGTACTTC	CASRPSGLGGSEQYF
TRBV6-5	.	TRBJ1-2	TGTGCCAGCAGTTCGGATAGGACAAGCCGGACAGCACACTTC	CASSSDRTSRTAHF
TRBV19	TRBD2	TRBJ2-3	TGTGCCAGTAGGATTAGCGGGATGGGATCCGATACGCAGTATTTT	CASRISGMGSDTQYF
TRBV19	.	TRBJ1-5	TGTGCCAGCCCCTGGGCCAAAACAGAGCCCCAGCATTTT	CASPWAKTEPQHF
TRBV28	.	TRBJ2-7	TGTGCCAGCAGTTTCCCTGACAGGGGACTTCTAGCGGAACCCTCCTACGAGCAGTACTTC	CASSFPDRGLLAEPSYEQYF